The next 8 T cell receptor beta chains were all read from a single sample in a study of cytomegalovirus exposure and HLA in healthy donors. The repertoire was sequenced with immunoSEQ multiplex PCR; TCRdb's copy has only in-frame clones and lacks some. The sample gives roughly 220,000 clones, 65% to 85% of which show up once; 11% to 15% is in the top ten. Sequences were obtained from PBMCs. The origin of the receptors is a woman under 40 in good health and CMV-seropositive.

The chain uses TRBV6-6 and TRBJ1-2; the match to TRBD1 covers 7 bases. Trimming removed 2 bases from V and 6 bases from J; junction bases left unmatched: 3. From germline, CDR1 is MNHNY and CDR2 SVGAGI (reference sequence). The CDR3 covers 13 residues. CDR3 nucleotides: TGTGCCAGCAGTTACCAAGACAGGGATGGCTACACCTTC. Encoded protein: CASSYQDRDGYTF.

The sample holds a few counts of this clone. The gene calls are TRBV2 and TRBJ1-2; D gene unclear. Per germline, CDR1 SNHLY and CDR2 FYNNEI. The CDR3 sequence is 10 residues long. The ends were cut back, 8 bases at V and 1 base at J, with 2 bases in the middle. The CDR3 spells CASVNYGYTF. The CDR3 bases are TGTGCCAGCGTTAACTATGGCTACACCTTC.

The chain employs TRBV4-3 and TRBJ2-7; D gene ambiguous. This CDR3 is 17 amino acids long. The V and J ends lost 3 bases and 3 bases respectively, with 21 bases between them. The germline V gene has CDR1 LGHNA and CDR2 YSLEER. The CDR3 sequence is CASSHDPGEDPRYEQYF. The CDR3 DNA is TGCGCCAGCAGCCATGATCCAGGCGAGGACCCCCGCTACGAGCAGTACTTC.

The chain joins TRBV28 to TRBJ1-2, with a tentative D call TRBD1 (6 bases). Trimming removed 2 bases from V and 5 bases from J, with 12 bases in between. Germline CDR1 and CDR2: MDHEN and SYDVKM. The CDR3 extends over 14 amino acids. CDR3 sequence: CASSLDGQTYGYTF. In DNA form, the CDR3 reads TGTGCCAGCAGTTTAGACGGACAGACGTATGGCTACACCTTC.

This rearrangement joins TRBV27 to TRBJ1-1; D uncertain. Germline V gives CDR1 MNHEY, CDR2 SMNVEV (reference sequence). The CDR3 is 14 residues long. The V end lost 7 bases, the J end lost 7 bases, and 19 bases lay between the germline ends. Here the CDR3 reads CASTQGPSPGEAFF. CDR3 bases: TGTGCCAGCACACAAGGGCCCTCCCCGGGTGAAGCTTTCTTT.

V gene TRBV27 combines with J gene TRBJ1-5, with D hard to call. This CDR3 region has 13 residues. Trimming stripped 6 bases from V and 4 bases from J, with 10 bases between. Per the germline V gene, CDR1 is MNHEY and CDR2 is SMNVEV (reference sequence). Here the CDR3 reads CASSPKPNQPQHF. The CDR3 bases are TGTGCCAGCAGCCCAAAACCTAATCAGCCCCAGCATTTT.

The gene calls are TRBV4-3 and TRBJ1-2, with D uncertain. Germline V gives CDR1 LGHNA, CDR2 YSLEER. The CDR3 covers 14 residues. Trimming shortened V by 0 bases and J by 7 bases, and 12 bases separated the two germline ends. CDR3 protein: CASSQEVGSRGYTF. In nucleotides, the CDR3 is TGCGCCAGCAGCCAAGAAGTCGGCAGCCGTGGCTACACCTTC.

This rearrangement joins TRBV7-8 to TRBJ2-5; unclear D gene. This CDR3 has 12 amino acids. Per germline, CDR1 SGHVS and CDR2 FQNEAQ. Trimming left V 4 bases short and J 0 bases short, with 3 bases between. CDR3 loop: CASSSYQETQYF. The CDR3, as DNA: TGTGCCAGCAGCTCGTACCAAGAGACCCAGTACTTC.